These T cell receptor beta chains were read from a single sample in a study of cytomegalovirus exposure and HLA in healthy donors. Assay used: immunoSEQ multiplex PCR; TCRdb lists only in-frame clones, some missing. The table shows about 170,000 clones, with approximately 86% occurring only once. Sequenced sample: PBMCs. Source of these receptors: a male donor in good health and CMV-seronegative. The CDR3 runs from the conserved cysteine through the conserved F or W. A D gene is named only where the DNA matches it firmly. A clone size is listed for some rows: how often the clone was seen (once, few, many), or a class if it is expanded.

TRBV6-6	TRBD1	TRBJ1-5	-	TGTGCCAGCATTAAGGGACAGGGTGCCAGCAATCAGCCCCAGCATTTT	CASIKGQGASNQPQHF
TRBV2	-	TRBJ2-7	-	TGTGCCAGCAGTGAAGGTTTCGGGAGCTACGAGCAGTACTTC	CASSEGFGSYEQYF
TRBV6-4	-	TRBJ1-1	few	TGTGCCAGCAGTGACAGGCTGGGGAGGACTGAAGCTTTCTTT	CASSDRLGRTEAFF
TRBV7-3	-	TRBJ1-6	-	TGTGCCAGCAGCTCCAATGCACAACCTGTTTCACCCCTCCACTTT	CASSSNAQPVSPLHF
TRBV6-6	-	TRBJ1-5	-	TGTGCCAGCAGTTTGAAAGGGGATCAGCCCCAGCGTTTT	CASSLKGDQPQRF
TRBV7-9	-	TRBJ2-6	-	TGTGCCAGCAGCTTAGTCCCAGGCCTAAGCTCTGGGGCCAACGTCCTGACTTTC	CASSLVPGLSSGANVLTF
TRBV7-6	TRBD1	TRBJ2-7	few	TGTGCCAGCAGCTACGGGGACAGCTCCTACGAGCAGTACTTC	CASSYGDSSYEQYF
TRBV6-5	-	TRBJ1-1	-	TGTGCCAGCAGTTACGATATTGGGGCGTTGAGGGCTTTCTTT	CASSYDIGALRAFF
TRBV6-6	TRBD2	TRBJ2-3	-	TGTGCCAGCGGGAGGGGTCCGGGGGATACGCAGTATTTT	CASGRGPGDTQYF
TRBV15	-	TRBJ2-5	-	TGTGCCACCAGCAGAGGGGCCAGTTTAGAGACCCAGTACTTC	CATSRGASLETQYF
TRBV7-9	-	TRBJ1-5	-	TGTTCCAGCAGCTCCCACCAGTCGAATCAGCCCCAGCATTTT	CSSSSHQSNQPQHF
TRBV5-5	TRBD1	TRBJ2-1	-	TGTGCCAGCAGCTTGGAGACAGGGAATGAGCAGTTCTTC	CASSLETGNEQFF
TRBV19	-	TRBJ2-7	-	TGTGCCAGTAGCCCGGGAGTGGGGGTGCAAGACGAGCAGTACTTC	CASSPGVGVQDEQYF
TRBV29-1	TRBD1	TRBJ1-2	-	TGCAGCGCGGGGACAGGATCTAACTATGGCTACACCTTC	CSAGTGSNYGYTF
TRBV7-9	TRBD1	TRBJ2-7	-	TGTGCCAGCAGCTCGAGTCCCCCCCGGGACAGCTACGAGCAGTACTTC	CASSSSPPRDSYEQYF
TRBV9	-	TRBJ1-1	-	TGTGCCAGCAGCGTAGAGTTCAAGGGGACTAAAGCTTTCTTT	CASSVEFKGTKAFF
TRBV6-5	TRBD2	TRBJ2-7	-	TGTGCCAGCAGGCCGGGAGGGTTCAACGAGCAGTACTTC	CASRPGGFNEQYF
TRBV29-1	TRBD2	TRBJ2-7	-	TGCAGCGTTGGCGGGAGTAACAACGAGCAGTACTTC	CSVGGSNNEQYF
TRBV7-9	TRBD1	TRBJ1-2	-	TGTGCCAGCAGCGCAAGACAGGGGTGGAATGGCTACACCTTC	CASSARQGWNGYTF
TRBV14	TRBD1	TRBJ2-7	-	TGTGCCAGCAGCCCGGGACAGGGGCTGCAGCAGTACTTC	CASSPGQGLQQYF
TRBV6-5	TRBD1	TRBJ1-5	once	TGTGCCAGCGGGACAGGGGGCATTCAGCCCCAGCATTTT	CASGTGGIQPQHF
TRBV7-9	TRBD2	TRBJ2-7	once	TGTGCCAGCAGCCGACTAGCGGGAGAGGGGGAGCAGTACTTC	CASSRLAGEGEQYF